Listed here are 7 T cell receptor beta chains from one sample, sequenced in a study of T-cell memory formation after mild COVID-19. TCRdb reprocessed the 5' RACE reads via MiXCR and lists one record per CDR3 protein. The sample includes about 620,000 distinct CDR3 sequences, about a sixth of them seen just once. The sample was PBMCs or a T cell subset sorted from them (not recorded which). These receptors all stem from an adult woman who had mild COVID-19 (a few samples of this study predate the infection). Cell type and time point are not known.

In its sample, this clonotype was seen a few times. J is TRBJ2-1 and V is TRBV4-2; 10 bases are shared with TRBD2. The CDR3 covers 16 residues. The junction had 4 bases not matched to a gene; V was cut back by 1 base and J by 4 bases. In germline, CDR1 is LGHNA, CDR2 YNFKEQ. CDR3 DNA: TGTGCCAGCAGCCAAGGGGGACTAGCGTTTTACAATGAGCAGTTCTTC. Protein sequence: CASSQGGLAFYNEQFF.

This chain connects TRBV5-1 to TRBJ2-3; 8 bases fit TRBD1. The CDR3 is made up of 16 amino acids. The germline V gene has CDR1 SGHRS and CDR2 YFSETQ. V was clipped by 0 bases and J by 0 bases; unmatched bases: 3. CDR3 DNA sequence: TGCGCCAGCAGCTTGGGACAGGGGCTTAGCACAGATACGCAGTATTTT. It encodes CASSLGQGLSTDTQYF.

This CDR3 is CASSLWVFLPFNEQFF. The CDR3 DNA reads TGTGCCAGCAGCTTATGGGTCTTTCTGCCCTTCAATGAGCAGTTCTTC. The rearrangement uses TRBV7-9 and TRBJ2-1; no clear D gene. The V gene's germline CDR1 is SEHNR and CDR2 FQNEAQ (reference sequence). Trimming shortened V by 2 bases and J by 6 bases, and 17 bases separated the two germline ends. This CDR3 is 16 amino acids long.

This clonotype was counted only a few times. The rearrangement uses TRBV29-1 and TRBJ2-1, with TRBD2 matching 8 bases. Unmatched junction bases numbered 10, after V lost 6 bases and J lost 9 bases. This CDR3 contains 13 residues. Germline CDR1 and CDR2: SQVTM and ANQGSEA. The CDR3 DNA is TGCAGCGTCGGGGGGGGGGTACACGTTGAGCAGTTCTTC. Translating it yields CSVGGGVHVEQFF.

This clonotype was seen a handful of times. The chain couples TRBV7-8 to TRBJ2-1, with TRBD2 matching 12 bases. The CDR3 sequence is 17 residues long. The V gene's germline CDR1 is SGHVS and CDR2 FQNEAQ. V lost 5 bases to trimming and J lost 2 bases; unmatched junction nucleotides: 7. The CDR3 is CASSPSRLAGAYNEQFF. DNA for the CDR3: TGTGCCAGCAGCCCGTCCCGACTAGCGGGAGCCTACAATGAGCAGTTCTTC.

This clonotype was recorded at least ten times. Written as DNA, the CDR3 is TGTGCCAGCTCACCACGGAGCGGGAGCGGTGAGGACAATGAGCAGTTCTTC. Translation: CASSPRSGSGEDNEQFF. The chain employs TRBV18 and TRBJ2-1, with 8 bases that match TRBD2. V was pared by 1 base and J by 5 bases, with 10 bases of the junction left unmatched. This CDR3 contains 17 residues. Germline assignment: CDR1 KGHSH and CDR2 LQKENI.

This clonotype was observed at least ten times. The rearrangement links TRBV4-3 to TRBJ2-1; D not resolved. CDR3 length equals 15 residues. V was trimmed by 0 bases and J by 0 bases, leaving 6 bases between them. Germline V CDR1 and CDR2: LGHNA, YSLEER. CDR3 DNA sequence: TGCGCCAGCAGCCAAGAGGCTGTCTCCTACAATGAGCAGTTCTTC. Translating it yields CASSQEAVSYNEQFF.